The 29 T cell receptor beta chains reported below all come from one sample, sequenced in a study of graft-versus-host responses after intestinal transplantation. Antigens of these TCRs are unknown. This table comes from immunoSEQ multiplex PCR, and its TCRdb copy is limited to in-frame clones, with some not included. The sample records about 120,000 clones, approximately 95% being singletons. Sample: unstimulated CD8+ T cells sorted from spleen or lymph node cells, taken before intestinal transplant. These TCRs come from a human donor who received an intestinal transplant.

The rearrangement links TRBV19 to TRBJ2-5; the D is unclear. From germline, CDR1 is LNHDA and CDR2 SQIVND (reference sequence). CDR3 length: 13 residues. Trimming cost V 3 bases and J 0 bases, with 5 bases left between them. CDR3 bases: TGTGCCAGTAGTATGTCCCACCAAGAGACCCAGTACTTC. Translation gives CASSMSHQETQYF.

The chain is built from TRBV27 and TRBJ2-1, with D possibly being TRBD1 (6 bases). Between the trimmed V and J ends, which lost 8 bases and 5 bases, there was a span of 16 bases. This CDR3 comprises 14 residues. CDR1 and CDR2 (germline): MNHEY, SMNVEV (reference sequence). This CDR3 is CASGMINRDNEQFF. The CDR3 nucleotides are TGTGCCAGCGGAATGATTAACAGGGACAATGAGCAGTTCTTC.

Concerning this clone: The same CDR3 is also encoded by other DNA sequences in this sample. The chain combines TRBV9 with TRBJ2-1; possible D gene TRBD2, 7 bases. Germline V lookup: CDR1 SGDLS, CDR2 YYNGEE. The CDR3 sequence is 14 residues long. V lost 0 bases, J lost 7 bases, and 11 bases lay in between. This chain's CDR3 is CASSVGGGTNEQFF. CDR3 coding DNA: TGTGCCAGCAGCGTAGGGGGGGGCACGAATGAGCAGTTCTTC.

The chain recombines TRBV7-3 with TRBJ2-7, with 8 bases that match TRBD2. The CDR3 length is 16 residues. CDR1 and CDR2 from the germline V gene are SGHTA and FQGTGA. Losses at the gene ends were 2 bases for V and 0 bases for J; bases not matched to a gene: 6. The CDR3 sequence: CASSLFATSASYEQYF. CDR3 nucleotide sequence: TGTGCCAGCAGCTTATTTGCGACTAGCGCCTCCTACGAGCAGTACTTC.

This rearrangement joins TRBV19 to TRBJ2-1; no clear D gene. Germline V gene sequence: CDR1 LNHDA, CDR2 SQIVND (reference sequence). This CDR3 is 16 amino acids long. The germline V and J ends were trimmed by 2 bases and 5 bases, with 16 bases remaining between them. This CDR3 is CASSIPPPLSHNEQFF. DNA of the CDR3: TGTGCCAGTAGTATACCCCCACCCTTGAGCCACAATGAGCAGTTCTTC.

V is TRBV4-1 and J is TRBJ2-7; possibly TRBD1 for D (6 bases). The V and J ends lost 1 base and 2 bases respectively, with 9 bases between them. The CDR3 is 14 amino acids. Germline loops: CDR1 MGHRA, CDR2 YSYEKL. The CDR3, as DNA: TGCGCCAGCAGCCAAGGTTCAGGGGCCTACGAGCAGTACTTC. As protein: CASSQGSGAYEQYF.

V and J are TRBV6-1 and TRBJ2-7; D remains unclear. Germline-derived CDR1 and CDR2 are MNHNS and SASEGT. V lost 7 bases, J lost 0 bases, and 13 bases lay in between. The CDR3 has 14 amino acids. The CDR3 DNA reads TGTGCCAGCACTACAAGGGAAAGCTCCTACGAGCAGTACTTC. Translation: CASTTRESSYEQYF.

This clone has just one count. The chain couples TRBV7-6 to TRBJ1-5, with 10 bases that match TRBD1. The CDR3 sequence is 14 residues long. V lost 1 base, J lost 11 bases, and 5 bases stayed unmatched. Germline V gene lookup returns CDR1 SGHVS and CDR2 FNYEAQ. CDR3: CASSLGQGAQAQHF. In DNA, the CDR3 is TGTGCCAGCAGCTTAGGACAGGGGGCGCAAGCCCAGCATTTT.

In its sample, this clone was seen once. V gene TRBV4-3 combines with J gene TRBJ2-7, with D hard to call. This CDR3 region has 14 residues. From germline, CDR1 is LGHNA and CDR2 YSLEER. The V gene lost 1 base and the J gene lost 1 base, with 8 bases spanning the gap. CDR3 nucleotides: TGCGCCAGCAGCCAAGTAGTAGATTCCTACGAGCAGTACTTC. Protein product: CASSQVVDSYEQYF.

This rearrangement joins TRBV4-1 to TRBJ1-4; D is uncertain. In germline, CDR1 is MGHRA, CDR2 YSYEKL. Trimming stripped 6 bases from V and 6 bases from J, with 17 bases between. The CDR3 loop spans 15 amino acids. CDR3 in DNA: TGCGCCAGCAGAATGCCGGGGTCGAGGGATGAAAAACTGTTTTTT. Its translation: CASRMPGSRDEKLFF.

The chain is built from TRBV7-3 and TRBJ2-5, with D possibly TRBD1 on 6 matching bases. The CDR3 extends over 15 amino acids. Germline V gene data show CDR1 as SGHTA and CDR2 as FQGTGA. Trimming removed 3 bases at V and 4 bases at J, with 15 bases between. The CDR3 here is CASSLGRGVGETQYF. The CDR3 region has the DNA TGTGCCAGCAGCTTGGGCAGGGGTGTTGGAGAGACCCAGTACTTC.

This chain joins TRBV28 and TRBJ1-1, with 8 positions matching TRBD1. The CDR3 covers 17 residues. With 3 bases clipped from V and 0 bases from J, the junction kept 9 bases outside the gene matches. From germline, CDR1 is MDHEN and CDR2 SYDVKM. The chain's CDR3 is CASSFTLRTGLNTEAFF. In DNA, the CDR3 is TGTGCCAGCAGTTTCACCCTTCGGACAGGGCTGAACACTGAAGCTTTCTTT.

This chain links TRBV11-1 with TRBJ2-5; D call uncertain. With the DNA end fitting TRBJ2-7 better, the J assignment may be wrong. CDR3 length: 12 amino acids. CDR1 and CDR2 (germline): SGHAT, FQDESV (reference sequence). The CDR3 protein is CASTSATYEQYF. Here the CDR3 DNA reads TGTGCCAGCACCTCCGCCACCTACGAGCAGTACTTC.

This chain joins TRBV29-1 and TRBJ1-2; 7 bases are a match to TRBD1. V lost 7 bases and J lost 8; bases outside the gene matches: 7. CDR3 length: 11 residues. Germline lookup yields CDR1 SQVTM and CDR2 ANQGSEA. DNA of the CDR3: TGCAGCGGCCAGGGGGAGGAGGGCTACACCTTC. Amino acid sequence: CSGQGEEGYTF.

The chain recombines TRBV28 with TRBJ2-7, with TRBD2 matching 10 bases. V trimming: 5 bases; J trimming: 4 bases; junction bases outside the gene matches: 8. The germline gives CDR1 MDHEN, CDR2 SYDVKM. There are 15 residues in the CDR3. The CDR3 bases are TGTGCCAGCAGTCCCACGAGCGGGAGGGCGTACGAGCAGTACTTC. This codes for CASSPTSGRAYEQYF.

The rearrangement joins TRBV19 to TRBJ2-3; D remains ambiguous. The CDR3 is 15 amino acids. CDR1 is LNHDA and CDR2 is SQIVND in the germline V gene (reference sequence). V lost 5 bases and J 0 bases, leaving 12 bases between the germline ends. The CDR3 nucleotides are TGTGCCAGTAGTTGGACGTCTCGGAGCACAGATACGCAGTATTTT. This translates into CASSWTSRSTDTQYF. The entire variable domain, with the rest obtained from reference TRBV19 and TRBJ2-3, is as follows: DGGITQSPKYLFRKEGQNVTLSCEQNLNHDAMYWYRQDPGQGLRLIYYSQIVNDFQKGDIAEGYSVSREKKESFPLTVTSAQKNPTAFYLCASSWTSRSTDTQYFGPGTRLTVL.

The rearrangement links TRBV5-6 to TRBJ1-4, with D hard to call. The CDR3 is made up of 18 amino acids. V was trimmed by 4 bases and J by 0 bases, leaving 19 bases between them. The germline V gene encodes CDR1 SGHDT and CDR2 YYEEEE. CDR3 bases: TGTGCCAGCAGCCCGAACGGCGGCGACCTTGCAACTAATGAAAAACTGTTTTTT. It is translated as CASSPNGGDLATNEKLFF.

The J gene is TRBJ2-7, the V gene TRBV28; D is perhaps TRBD2 (6 bases). V lost 2 bases and J lost 3, with 17 bases in between. Germline CDR1 and CDR2: MDHEN and SYDVKM. CDR3 length equals 16 residues. CDR3 loop: CASSLPVHSGIYEQYF. The DNA of the CDR3 is TGTGCCAGCAGTTTACCCGTACATAGCGGTATCTACGAGCAGTACTTC.

The rearrangement joins TRBV4-3 to TRBJ2-3, with 9 bases lining up with TRBD2. The CDR3 totals 16 residues. The ends lost 0 bases at V and 3 bases at J; junction bases unmatched: 4. Germline assignment: CDR1 LGHNA and CDR2 YSLEER. The CDR3: CASSQDSGRSTDTQYF. The CDR3 DNA reads as TGCGCCAGCAGCCAAGACAGCGGGAGGTCGACAGATACGCAGTATTTT.

The chain links TRBV7-3 to TRBJ2-1; D uncertain. The germline V gene encodes CDR1 SGHTA and CDR2 FQGTGA. The germline V and J ends were trimmed by 5 bases and 9 bases, with 20 bases remaining between them. The CDR3 consists of 15 residues. The CDR3 protein is CASSPQLSLAGEQFF. In DNA form, the CDR3 reads TGTGCCAGCAGCCCCCAGCTTTCTTTAGCTGGTGAGCAGTTCTTC.

The J gene is TRBJ1-4, the V gene TRBV7-6; D possibly corresponds to TRBD1 (5 bases). The length of the CDR3 is 13 residues. V lost 5 bases to trimming and J lost 5 bases, with 9 bases between them. Germline values: CDR1 SGHVS, CDR2 FNYEAQ. The CDR3 region has the DNA TGTGCCAGCAGCGGGGGATACAATGAAAAACTGTTTTTT. This translates into CASSGGYNEKLFF.

The chain recombines TRBV4-3 with TRBJ2-1; D is possibly TRBD2 (5 bases). The CDR3 covers 15 residues. Germline CDR1 reads LGHNA; CDR2 reads YSLEER. Trimming removed 0 bases from V and 2 bases from J, with 8 bases in between. DNA for the CDR3: TGCGCCAGCAGCCAAGATTTACTAGCCTACAATGAGCAGTTCTTC. Encoded protein: CASSQDLLAYNEQFF.

A single count supports this clone. The chain links TRBV28 to TRBJ1-1; possible D gene TRBD1, 6 bases. Trimming took 7 bases from V and 1 from J, leaving 16 bases between them. The V gene's germline CDR1 is MDHEN and CDR2 SYDVKM. CDR3 length: 15 residues. The DNA of the CDR3 is TGTGCCAGCAAGACACACGGACAGCGGAACACTGAAGCTTTCTTT. This encodes CASKTHGQRNTEAFF.

This chain uses TRBV27 with TRBJ2-7, with D possibly TRBD2 on 5 matching bases. Germline CDR1 and CDR2: MNHEY and SMNVEV (reference sequence). Between the trimmed V and J ends, which lost 3 bases and 6 bases, there was a span of 6 bases. The CDR3 runs 11 residues. The chain's CDR3 is CASSLAGEQYF. The CDR3 region has the DNA TGTGCCAGCAGTTTGGCGGGCGAGCAGTACTTC.

The chain links TRBV5-3 to TRBJ2-1; D may match TRBD1 or TRBD2 (6 bases each). TRBV5-3 belongs to the ORF category, with a function that is uncertain. Trimming took 10 bases from V and 1 from J, leaving 12 bases between them. The CDR3 length is 13 residues. The CDR3 loop is CARGGLSYNEQFF. The CDR3 region has the DNA TGTGCCCGAGGGGGGCTTTCCTACAATGAGCAGTTCTTC.

This clone was recorded once. The chain employs TRBV7-9 and TRBJ2-5; possible D gene TRBD2, 5 bases. The J call may be in error: the DNA end matches TRBJ2-7 better. The length of the CDR3 is 12 residues. Germline V CDR1 and CDR2: SEHNR, FQNEAQ (reference sequence). CDR3 nucleotides: TGTGCCAGCAGCTCTTTGGCGGGCGAGCAGTACTTC. Encoded protein: CASSSLAGEQYF.

This clone occurred once. The chain couples TRBV4-2 to TRBJ1-5; D is uncertain. The germline V and J ends were trimmed by 0 bases and 1 base, with 4 bases remaining between them. The length of the CDR3 is 14 residues. From germline, CDR1 is LGHNA and CDR2 YNFKEQ. The CDR3 DNA sequence: TGTGCCAGCAGCCAAGATGGAAGCAATCAGCCCCAGCATTTT. As protein: CASSQDGSNQPQHF.

This clone was found a few times. The chain carries TRBV15 and TRBJ2-3; D is undetermined. The CDR3 is 13 amino acids. CDR1 and CDR2 (germline): LNHNV, YYDKDF (reference sequence). With 7 bases removed from V and 5 bases from J, the gap between germline ends came to 13 bases. The DNA for the CDR3 is TGTGCCACCAATGAAAGGACCAGAGATACGCAGTATTTT. Translation gives CATNERTRDTQYF.

The rearrangement joins TRBV5-4 to TRBJ1-2; no definite D call. Germline-derived CDR1 and CDR2 are SGHNT and YYREEE (reference sequence). This CDR3 is built from 16 residues. Between the trimmed V and J ends, which lost 6 bases and 4 bases, there was a span of 22 bases. CDR3 amino acids: CASNSRIPGKTYGYTF. The CDR3 DNA is TGTGCCAGCAATTCCCGCATACCAGGAAAGACCTATGGCTACACCTTC.